These T cell receptor beta chains were read from a single sample in a study of T cell responses to AZD1222 COVID-19 vaccine. The table came from immunoSEQ multiplex PCR; TCRdb's copy has only in-frame clones and leaves some out. The table lists about 120,000 clones, 92% of them singletons. The material sequenced was peripheral blood, taken 28 days after the second AZD1222 dose. The receptor set was obtained from an adult who received the AZD1222 COVID-19 vaccine. Both conserved end residues are part of each CDR3. A D gene is named only where the DNA matches it firmly. Clone sizes are given selectively: once, few, many, or a class where the clone is expanded.

TGTGCCAGCAGTTTAGGAGGGGATGAAAAACTGTTTTTT	CASSLGGDEKLFF	TRBJ1-4	-	-	13	TRBV12-3/TRBV12-4
TGTGCCACCCTTTTAAGGGGGCTCGGAGATACGCAGTATTTT	CATLLRGLGDTQYF	TRBJ2-3	-	TRBD1	14	TRBV10-3
TGTGCCAGCCTGAAGGGGCAAGCCACAGATACGCAGTATTTT	CASLKGQATDTQYF	TRBJ2-3	-	-	14	TRBV7-2
TGTGCCAGTAGTATAGCGGGACAGTGGGAGACCCAGTACTTC	CASSIAGQWETQYF	TRBJ2-5	-	TRBD1	14	TRBV19
TGCGCCAGCAGCTTGGGGGGGACCGGTGAGCAGTTCTTC	CASSLGGTGEQFF	TRBJ2-1	few	-	13	TRBV5-1
TGTGCCAGCAGCTATGGTGGGGTACGGAACACCGGGGAGCTGTTTTTT	CASSYGGVRNTGELFF	TRBJ2-2	-	-	16	TRBV3-1/TRBV3-2
TGCGCCAGCAGCTTGGAGACTAGCGGGAGTAAAGGTACAGATACGCAGTATTTT	CASSLETSGSKGTDTQYF	TRBJ2-3	-	TRBD2	18	TRBV5-1
TGTGCCAGCAGCCAAGATCCCGGACACCTTGAAGCTTTCTTT	CASSQDPGHLEAFF	TRBJ1-1	-	-	14	TRBV3-1/TRBV3-2
TGTGCCACGCGTCGGAACACCGGGGAGCTGTTTTTT	CATRRNTGELFF	TRBJ2-2	-	-	12	TRBV5-6
TGTGCCAGCACCCGACCAGGGGAGGGAACTGAAGCTTTCTTT	CASTRPGEGTEAFF	TRBJ1-1	-	-	14	TRBV6-6
TGTGCCAGCACCCCGCCCCGGGGAGGGTACACCGGGGAGCTGTTTTTT	CASTPPRGGYTGELFF	TRBJ2-2	once	TRBD2	16	TRBV7-2
TGTGCCAGCAGCTTAGGTCGGGCCTACAATGAGCAGTTCTTC	CASSLGRAYNEQFF	TRBJ2-1	-	-	14	TRBV7-6
TGTGCCAGCAGTGAACTTCCCCTAGCGGGAATCACAGATACGCAGTATTTT	CASSELPLAGITDTQYF	TRBJ2-3	-	TRBD2	17	TRBV6-1
TGTGCCAGCAGCAACCGGGCCAGAGAGGGGGGCGAGCAGTACTTC	CASSNRAREGGEQYF	TRBJ2-7	-	-	15	TRBV27
TGTGCCAGTAGCCCTCGGGGTAGCGGGGGGACCGGGGAGCTGTTTTTT	CASSPRGSGGTGELFF	TRBJ2-2	-	TRBD2	16	TRBV19
TGTGCCTGGCGGCGGACTAGCGGGTCCTACGAGCAGTACTTC	CAWRRTSGSYEQYF	TRBJ2-7	-	TRBD2	14	TRBV30
TGTGCCACCAGCAGAGATACGGGGGATAGCACCGGGGAGCTGTTTTTT	CATSRDTGDSTGELFF	TRBJ2-2	-	-	16	TRBV15
TGCAGCGGAGTATCCACAGATACGCAGTATTTT	CSGVSTDTQYF	TRBJ2-3	-	-	11	TRBV29-1
TGTGCCAGCAGTCGGACTAGCGGCTCCTACGAGCAGTACTTC	CASSRTSGSYEQYF	TRBJ2-7	-	TRBD2	14	TRBV6-4
TGTGCCAGCAGCCAATCAGGGGCAGCCTCTTCTGGCTACACCTTC	CASSQSGAASSGYTF	TRBJ1-2	-	-	15	TRBV3-1/TRBV3-2
TGTGCCAGCAGCTTATTTAATTACGAGCAGTACTTC	CASSLFNYEQYF	TRBJ2-7	-	-	12	TRBV11-1
TGTGCCTGGAGTGTATCGGGAGGAAACACCATATATTTT	CAWSVSGGNTIYF	TRBJ1-3	-	-	13	TRBV30
TGTGCCACCAGCAGAGGGCTAGCGGGAGAGGTGAATGAGCAGTTCTTC	CATSRGLAGEVNEQFF	TRBJ2-1	-	TRBD2	16	TRBV15
TGTGCCAGCAGCGTAGCCCGGGGCGGCGGGGAGCTGTTTTTT	CASSVARGGGELFF	TRBJ2-2	-	-	14	TRBV9
TGCGCCAGCAGCCCTGGACTGTTACAAGAGACCCAGTACTTC	CASSPGLLQETQYF	TRBJ2-5	-	-	14	TRBV5-1
TGTGCCAGCAGTGGGGGCGGGAGGTACCCCTACGAGCAGTACTTC	CASSGGGRYPYEQYF	TRBJ2-7	-	TRBD2	15	TRBV2
TGTGCCAGTAGTATAGACGGACTCACTAGGGGGAAAGAGACCCAGTACTTC	CASSIDGLTRGKETQYF	TRBJ2-5	-	-	17	TRBV19
TGTGCCAGCAGCCCCGCGGGGCTCGTCTCCGAGCAGTACTTC	CASSPAGLVSEQYF	TRBJ2-7	-	-	14	TRBV11-2
TGTGCCAGCTCGATAGGGGGGCGCCCCCAGCCCCAGCATTTT	CASSIGGRPQPQHF	TRBJ1-5	-	-	14	TRBV18
TGTGCCAGCAGCCGCGCTAGCGGGAGGGCAGTCGAGCAGTACTTC	CASSRASGRAVEQYF	TRBJ2-7	-	TRBD2	15	TRBV7-8
TGCGCCAGCAGCCATAGCTACCACAACAATCAGCCCCAGCATTTT	CASSHSYHNNQPQHF	TRBJ1-5	-	-	15	TRBV4-1
TGTGCCAGCAGCCAAGACTCAGCGGCCTACAATGAGCAGTTCTTC	CASSQDSAAYNEQFF	TRBJ2-1	-	-	15	TRBV3-1/TRBV3-2
TGCAGTGCTAGTCTGGTCGGTTATGTTGCCGGGGAGCTGTTTTTT	CSASLVGYVAGELFF	TRBJ2-2	-	-	15	TRBV20-1
TGTGCCAGCGGCCAGCTGGACTATGGCTACACCTTC	CASGQLDYGYTF	TRBJ1-2	-	-	12	TRBV6-5
TGTGCCAGCAGCGTAGCCCTAGGTGGACTAGCGGGAGGGTACCAAGAGACCCAGTACTTC	CASSVALGGLAGGYQETQYF	TRBJ2-5	-	TRBD2	20	TRBV9
TGTGCCAGCAGTTTTTCAGGGACCAACCAAGAGACCCAGTACTTC	CASSFSGTNQETQYF	TRBJ2-5	-	-	15	TRBV28
TGTGCCAGCAGCTTGGAGGTCATGCGGGATACGCAGTATTTT	CASSLEVMRDTQYF	TRBJ2-3	-	-	14	TRBV11-2
TGCGCCAGCAGCCAAGGTTCCGTCTCCTGGGATGAGCAGTTCTTC	CASSQGSVSWDEQFF	TRBJ2-1	-	-	15	TRBV4-1